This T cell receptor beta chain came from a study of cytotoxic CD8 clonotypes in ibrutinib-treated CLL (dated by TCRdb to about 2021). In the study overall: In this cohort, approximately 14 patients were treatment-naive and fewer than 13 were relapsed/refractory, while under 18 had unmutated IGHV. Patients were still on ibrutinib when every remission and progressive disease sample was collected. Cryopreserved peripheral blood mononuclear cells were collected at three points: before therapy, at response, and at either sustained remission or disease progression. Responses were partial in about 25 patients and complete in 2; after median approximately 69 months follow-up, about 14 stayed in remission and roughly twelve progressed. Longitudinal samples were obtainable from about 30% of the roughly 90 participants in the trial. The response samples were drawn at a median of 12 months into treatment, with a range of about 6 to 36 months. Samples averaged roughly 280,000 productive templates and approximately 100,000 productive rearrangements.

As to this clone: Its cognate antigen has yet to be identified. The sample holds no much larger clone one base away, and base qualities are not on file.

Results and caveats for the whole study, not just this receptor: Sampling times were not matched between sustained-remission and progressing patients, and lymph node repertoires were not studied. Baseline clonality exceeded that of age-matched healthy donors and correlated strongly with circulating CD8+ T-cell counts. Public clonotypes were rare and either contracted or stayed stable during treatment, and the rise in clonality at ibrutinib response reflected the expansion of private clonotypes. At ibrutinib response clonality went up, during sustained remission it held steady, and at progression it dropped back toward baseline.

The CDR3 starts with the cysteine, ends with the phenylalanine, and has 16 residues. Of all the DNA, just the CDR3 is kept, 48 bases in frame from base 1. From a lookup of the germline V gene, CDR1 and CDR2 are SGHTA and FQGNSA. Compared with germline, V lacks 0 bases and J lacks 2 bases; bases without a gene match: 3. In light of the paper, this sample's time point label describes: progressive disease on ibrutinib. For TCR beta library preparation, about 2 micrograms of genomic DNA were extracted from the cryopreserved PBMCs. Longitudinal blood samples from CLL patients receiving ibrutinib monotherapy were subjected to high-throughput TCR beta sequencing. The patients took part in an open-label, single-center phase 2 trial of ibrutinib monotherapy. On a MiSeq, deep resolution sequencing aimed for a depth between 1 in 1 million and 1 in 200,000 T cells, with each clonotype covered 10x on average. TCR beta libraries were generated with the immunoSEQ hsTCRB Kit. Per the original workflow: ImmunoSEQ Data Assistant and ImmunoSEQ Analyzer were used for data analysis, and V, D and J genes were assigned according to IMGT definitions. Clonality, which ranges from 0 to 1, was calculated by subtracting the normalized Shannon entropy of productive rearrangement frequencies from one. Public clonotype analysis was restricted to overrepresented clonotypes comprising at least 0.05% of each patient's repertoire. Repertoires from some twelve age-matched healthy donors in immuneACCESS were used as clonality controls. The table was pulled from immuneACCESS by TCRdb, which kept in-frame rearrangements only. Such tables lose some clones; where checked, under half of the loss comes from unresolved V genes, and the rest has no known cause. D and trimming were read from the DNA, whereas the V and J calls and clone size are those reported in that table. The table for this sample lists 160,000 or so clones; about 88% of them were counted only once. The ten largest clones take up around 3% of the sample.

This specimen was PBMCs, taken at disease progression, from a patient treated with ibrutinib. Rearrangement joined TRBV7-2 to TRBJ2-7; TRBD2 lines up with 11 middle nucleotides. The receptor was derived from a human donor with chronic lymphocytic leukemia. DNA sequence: TGTGCCAGCAGCTTAGCGGGACTAGCGGCAACCTACGAGCAGTACTTC. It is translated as CASSLAGLAATYEQYF.